Each of the 22 T cell receptor beta chains below was sequenced from the same sample in a study of OX40 agonist ivuxolimab in advanced cancers. Repertoires were generated with immunoSEQ multiplex PCR, while TCRdb's copy carries only in-frame clones and drops some. The sample contains over 150,000 clones, 94% of which appear only once. Sequenced material: CD4+ or CD8+ T cells sorted from blood, taken in a trial of the OX40 agonist ivuxolimab. The receptors stem from an adult with an advanced solid tumor such as melanoma, head and neck, liver or kidney cancer.

The rearrangement links TRBV10-3 to TRBJ2-1, with D maybe TRBD2 (5 bases). V lost 5 bases to trimming and J lost 6 bases, with 17 bases between them. The CDR3 is 15 amino acids. CDR1 is ENHRY, CDR2 SYGVKD, per germline. Written as DNA, the CDR3 is TGTGCCATCAGTTCCGGACCGCGGGTCCCCAATGAGCAGTTCTTC. Protein product: CAISSGPRVPNEQFF.

The chain employs TRBV29-1 and TRBJ2-1; 10 nucleotides match TRBD2. The CDR3 has 16 amino acids. V lost 4 bases, J lost 4 bases, and 10 bases stayed unmatched. Germline CDR1 reads SQVTM; CDR2 reads ANQGSEA. The CDR3 here is CSVGVLAGEGYNEQFF. CDR3 coding DNA: TGCAGCGTTGGGGTCCTAGCGGGAGAAGGGTACAATGAGCAGTTCTTC.

This chain connects TRBV5-1 to TRBJ2-1, with D maybe TRBD2 (6 bases). The CDR3 contains 15 residues. V shed 1 base and J shed 0 bases, with 8 bases lying between them. Germline CDR1 and CDR2: SGHRS and YFSETQ. DNA of the CDR3: TGCGCCAGCAGCTTGACTAGCAGCTCCTACAATGAGCAGTTCTTC. Protein: CASSLTSSSYNEQFF. Complete variable domain (other parts from reference TRBV5-1 and TRBJ2-1): KAGVTQTPRYLIKTRGQQVTLSCSPISGHRSVSWYQQTPGQGLQFLFEYFSETQRNKGNFPGRFSGRQFSNSRSEMNVSTLELGDSALYLCASSLTSSSYNEQFFGPGTRLTVL.

This rearrangement joins TRBV5-6 to TRBJ1-1; TRBD1 is a possible D gene (5 bases). CDR1 is SGHDT and CDR2 is YYEEEE in the germline V gene. V gave up 5 bases and J gave up 1 base, with 9 bases separating them. The CDR3 consists of 13 residues. This CDR3 is CASRQDRNTEAFF. Written as DNA, the CDR3 is TGTGCCAGCAGACAAGACAGGAACACTGAAGCTTTCTTT.

This chain uses TRBV6-1 with TRBJ2-7; 7 bases match TRBD1. Germline V CDR1 and CDR2: MNHNS, SASEGT. The CDR3 loop spans 13 amino acids. Trimming cost V 7 bases and J 3 bases; bases outside gene matches: 6. Here the CDR3 DNA reads TGTGCCAGCATCCTGGGACAGAGCTACGAGCAGTACTTC. It codes for CASILGQSYEQYF.

The genes are TRBV7-9 and TRBJ1-1; D is perhaps TRBD1 (5 bases). The V and J ends lost 1 base and 4 bases respectively, with 7 bases between them. Germline loops: CDR1 SEHNR, CDR2 FQNEAQ (reference sequence). This CDR3 spans 13 amino acids. DNA of the CDR3: TGTGCCAGCAGCTTAGAGGGGTCCACTGAAGCTTTCTTT. Translation: CASSLEGSTEAFF. The full variable domain, its missing parts supplied by reference TRBV7-9 and TRBJ1-1, is DTGVSQNPRHKITKRGQNVTFRCDPISEHNRLYWYRQTLGQGPEFLTYFQNEAQLEKSRLLSDRFSAERPKGSFSTLEIQRTEQGDSAMYLCASSLEGSTEAFFGQGTRLTVV.

The chain recombines TRBV6-1 with TRBJ1-6; no reliable D call. The germline CDR1 and CDR2 sequences are MNHNS and SASEGT. V lost 0 bases and J 0 bases, leaving 12 bases between the germline ends. This CDR3 has 18 residues. Written as DNA, the CDR3 is TGTGCCAGCAGTGAAGCGCGTACACGGAGCTCCTATAATTCACCCCTCCACTTT. Protein product: CASSEARTRSSYNSPLHF.

The chain recombines TRBV7-2 with TRBJ2-1; D perhaps matches TRBD1 (5 bases). The CDR3 covers 14 residues. Germline CDR1 SGHTA, CDR2 FQGNSA. V lost 0 bases and J 10 bases, leaving 13 bases between the germline ends. CDR3 amino acids: CASSLAGGQLEQFF. Written as DNA, the CDR3 is TGTGCCAGCAGCTTAGCAGGTGGACAACTCGAGCAGTTCTTC.

The rearrangement uses TRBV5-1 and TRBJ2-7; D ambiguous. Trimming shortened V by 4 bases and J by 4 bases, and 12 bases separated the two germline ends. This CDR3 has 13 residues. CDR1 and CDR2 from the germline V gene are SGHRS and YFSETQ. The CDR3 nucleotides read TGCGCCAGCAGCGCGAGGACGCAATACGAGCAGTACTTC. Its translation: CASSARTQYEQYF.

The chain combines TRBV19 with TRBJ2-1; the D is unclear. The V end lost 6 bases, the J end lost 6 bases, and 6 bases lay between the germline ends. This CDR3 contains 11 residues. Germline V gene lookup returns CDR1 LNHDA and CDR2 SQIVND (reference sequence). The CDR3 bases are TGTGCCAGTAGCCGCATCAATGAGCAGTTCTTC. Translating gives CASSRINEQFF.

The chain recombines TRBV28 with TRBJ1-1; D may be TRBD1 (6 bases). This CDR3 contains 13 residues. Germline V CDR1 and CDR2: MDHEN, SYDVKM. Between the trimmed V and J ends, which lost 3 bases and 7 bases, there was a span of 12 bases. CDR3 loop: CASSFGGAGEAFF. DNA for the CDR3: TGTGCCAGCAGTTTTGGGGGGGCGGGTGAAGCTTTCTTT.

This clone was recorded only once. V is TRBV7-2 and J is TRBJ2-7, with TRBD1 as a possible D gene (5 bases). Germline-derived CDR1 and CDR2 are SGHTA and FQGNSA. This CDR3 spans 14 amino acids. V lost 5 bases to trimming and J lost 6 bases, with 17 bases between them. For the CDR3, the DNA is TGTGCCAGCAGCCCCTCTAGGGGCCGGAGCGAGCAGTACTTC. As protein: CASSPSRGRSEQYF.

Only one count was recorded for this clone. The J gene is TRBJ2-7, the V gene TRBV18, with D possibly matching TRBD2 (6 bases). Germline CDR1 and CDR2: KGHSH and LQKENI. There are 13 residues in the CDR3. V dropped 3 bases and J dropped 4 bases, with 10 bases sitting between them. CDR3 region: CASSPAGRYEQYF. The CDR3 DNA is TGTGCCAGCTCACCGGCAGGGAGGTACGAGCAGTACTTC.

This chain joins TRBV7-8 and TRBJ2-2; D might be TRBD2 (6 bases). There are 17 residues in the CDR3. V lost 1 base and J lost 2, with 14 bases in between. Germline V gene data show CDR1 as SGHVS and CDR2 as FQNEAQ. This chain's CDR3 is CASSLGGQAGNTGELFF. The CDR3 DNA reads as TGTGCCAGCAGCTTAGGGGGCCAAGCGGGTAACACCGGGGAGCTGTTTTTT.

The rearrangement uses TRBV7-8 and TRBJ1-1; D unresolved. V was pared by 5 bases and J by 6 bases, with 13 bases between. Per germline, CDR1 SGHVS and CDR2 FQNEAQ. There are 13 residues in the CDR3. CDR3 loop: CASSIRRSAEAFF. The DNA of the CDR3 is TGTGCCAGCAGCATACGGAGGAGCGCTGAAGCTTTCTTT.

The CDR3 loop reads CASKRWDSRLYQETQYF. For the CDR3, the DNA is TGTGCCAGCAAACGCTGGGACAGCCGACTTTACCAAGAGACCCAGTACTTC. The chain joins TRBV27 to TRBJ2-5; 7 bases match TRBD1. Germline CDR1 MNHEY, CDR2 SMNVEV (reference sequence). CDR3 length: 17 amino acids. V gave up 7 bases and J gave up 0 bases; unmatched junction bases: 14.

V gene TRBV7-2 combines with J gene TRBJ2-7; 12 positions match TRBD2. Germline V lookup: CDR1 SGHTA, CDR2 FQGNSA. The ends lost 8 bases at V and 4 bases at J; junction bases unmatched: 15. This CDR3 has 17 amino acids. CDR3 region: CASDPRGLAGGTYEQYF. CDR3 nucleotides: TGTGCCAGCGACCCCCGCGGGCTAGCGGGGGGGACTTACGAGCAGTACTTC.

The genes are TRBV29-1 and TRBJ1-1; 7 positions match TRBD1. The germline V gene encodes CDR1 SQVTM and CDR2 ANQGSEA. This CDR3 comprises 13 residues. The V gene end was trimmed by 6 bases and the J gene end by 2 bases; junction bases not matched to a gene: 6. CDR3 protein: CSVSGQLNTEAFF. CDR3 bases: TGCAGCGTGTCGGGACAGCTTAACACTGAAGCTTTCTTT.

V usage is TRBV6-5 and J usage is TRBJ2-5; the match to TRBD2 covers 9 bases. The V segment lost 2 bases and the J segment 3 bases; nucleotides outside the gene matches: 7. Looked up from germline, CDR1 is MNHEY and CDR2 is SVGAGI. CDR3 length equals 16 residues. Here the CDR3 reads CASSYGGTSFKETQYF. In DNA form, the CDR3 reads TGTGCCAGCAGTTACGGAGGGACTAGCTTTAAAGAGACCCAGTACTTC.

The chain uses TRBV7-2 and TRBJ2-7; TRBD2 matches 7 bases. The V gene's germline CDR1 is SGHTA and CDR2 FQGNSA. The V gene end was trimmed by 4 bases and the J gene end by 5 bases; junction bases not matched to a gene: 8. This CDR3 region has 14 residues. CDR3 coding DNA: TGTGCCAGCAGCTCCAAGCGGGAAGGCGACGAGCAGTACTTC. It specifies CASSSKREGDEQYF.

V gene TRBV19 combines with J gene TRBJ2-5; D gene uncertain. Germline V gene lookup returns CDR1 LNHDA and CDR2 SQIVND (reference sequence). Trimming left V 4 bases short and J 4 bases short, with 16 bases between. This CDR3 is built from 15 residues. The CDR3, as DNA: TGTGCCAGTAGTAACCGGATGTACGGCCCAGAGACCCAGTACTTC. Amino acids: CASSNRMYGPETQYF.

J is TRBJ2-1 and V is TRBV4-3, with D possibly TRBD1 on 5 matching bases. There are 19 residues in the CDR3. Between the trimmed V and J ends, which lost 0 bases and 0 bases, there was a span of 18 bases. CDR1 LGHNA and CDR2 YSLEER come from the germline V gene. This CDR3 reads CASSQDYLSTGSSYNEQFF. The CDR3 nucleotides read TGCGCCAGCAGCCAAGATTACCTTTCTACAGGAAGCTCCTACAATGAGCAGTTCTTC.